This is a list of T cell receptor beta chains from one sample in a study of blood T cells in healthy people across ages. A single record per CDR3 protein comes from TCRdb applying MiXCR to the 5' RACE reads. The table records fewer than 1,200,000 distinct CDR3 sequences, 20% to 25% of them present only once. The sample was also linked to a second study, of T cells of mothers and their children.

The sequenced material came from blood. The receptors come from a girl under 10 years old in good health. Each CDR3 is given with its conserved first and last residue. The D gene is left open where the match is weak. Size is omitted from some rows. Given values are once, few, many or a class for expanded clones.

>NA|NA|TRBJ1-2|TRBV5-1
CASRAEDTGYTF
TGCGCCAGCAGAGCCGAGGATACTGGCTACACCTTC
>NA|NA|TRBJ2-5|TRBV28
CASSLSGRWVGETQYF
TGTGCTAGCAGTTTATCTGGGAGATGGGTGGGGGAGACCCAGTACTTC
>few|NA|TRBJ2-1|TRBV25-1
CASGGKTAYNEQFF
TGTGCCAGCGGGGGAAAAACCGCCTACAATGAGCAGTTCTTC
>few|TRBD1|TRBJ2-3|TRBV9
CASTPRDRTSTDTQYF
TGTGCCAGCACCCCCAGGGACAGAACTAGCACAGATACGCAGTATTTT
>few|NA|TRBJ1-5|TRBV28
CASSRSEDSHSNQPQHF
TGTGCCAGCAGCCGGTCCGAGGACAGCCATTCGAATCAGCCCCAGCATTTT
>few|NA|TRBJ2-7|TRBV6-1
CASIRDYEQYF
TGTGCCAGCATACGGGACTACGAGCAGTACTTC
>few|NA|TRBJ1-3|TRBV6-6
CASSYFPRTIGNTIYF
TGTGCCAGCAGTTACTTTCCACGCACAATCGGAAACACCATATATTTT
>NA|NA|TRBJ2-3|TRBV5-1
CASSPNSGFTDTQYF
TGCGCCAGCAGCCCGAACTCCGGGTTCACAGATACGCAGTATTTT
>few|NA|TRBJ2-3|TRBV4-3
CASSQENRVTDTQYF
TGCGCCAGCAGCCAGGAAAACAGGGTAACAGATACGCAGTATTTT
>few|NA|TRBJ1-2|TRBV20-1
CSARAGWGYTF
TGCAGTGCTAGAGCGGGGTGGGGCTACACCTTC
>few|NA|TRBJ1-3|TRBV27
CASSAGHSSGNTMYF
TGTGCCAGCAGTGCCGGACACTCCTCTGGAAACACCATGTATTTT
>few|TRBD2|TRBJ2-3|TRBV12-3/TRBV12-4
CASSSPQGGADTQYF
TGTGCCAGCAGTAGCCCCCAGGGAGGGGCAGATACGCAGTATTTT
>few|TRBD1|TRBJ1-1|TRBV5-1
CASSLTGPGTEAFF
TGCGCCAGCAGCCTGACAGGGCCTGGGACTGAAGCTTTCTTT
>few|TRBD2|TRBJ2-7|TRBV15
CATSRDYGEGYEQYF
TGTGCCACCAGCAGAGATTATGGGGAGGGCTACGAGCAGTACTTC
>NA|NA|TRBJ2-1|TRBV4-2
CASSPFSGTNNEQFF
TGTGCCAGCAGCCCATTTTCCGGGACGAACAATGAGCAGTTCTTC
>NA|TRBD2|TRBJ2-3|TRBV20-1
CSAIGLAVDTQYF
TGCAGTGCTATCGGACTAGCCGTAGATACGCAGTATTTT
>NA|NA|TRBJ2-5|TRBV9
CASSVTTVQETQYF
TGTGCCAGCAGCGTGACGACAGTCCAAGAGACCCAGTACTTC
>NA|NA|TRBJ2-3|TRBV20-1
CSARQRGNTDTQYF
TGCAGTGCTAGACAACGGGGGAACACAGATACGCAGTATTTT
>NA|TRBD2|TRBJ2-7|TRBV5-1
CASSLRIAGEQYF
TGCGCCAGCAGCTTACGGATAGCGGGAGAGCAGTACTTC
>NA|TRBD1|TRBJ1-2|TRBV7-2
CASSLAWTGNYGYTF
TGTGCCAGCAGCTTAGCTTGGACAGGGAACTATGGCTACACCTTC
>NA|NA|TRBJ2-1|TRBV28
CASSLMGGGNEQFF
TGTGCCAGCAGTTTAATGGGGGGCGGAAATGAGCAGTTCTTC
>NA|NA|TRBJ2-1|TRBV14
CASSPGTQLYNEQFF
TGTGCCAGCAGCCCAGGGACCCAGCTCTACAATGAGCAGTTCTTC
>NA|NA|TRBJ1-1|TRBV12-3/TRBV12-4
CASSGGPTMDAFF
TGTGCCAGCAGTGGCGGACCGACGATGGATGCTTTCTTT
>NA|TRBD1|TRBJ2-4|TRBV18
CASSLQGAFLDIQYF
TGTGCCAGCTCACTCCAGGGGGCGTTTTTGGACATTCAGTACTTC
>NA|NA|TRBJ2-1|TRBV20-1
CSATRDTDNEQFF
TGCAGTGCTACCCGGGACACCGACAATGAGCAGTTCTTC
>few|NA|TRBJ1-2|TRBV9
CASSGGEGLYGYTF
TGTGCCAGCAGCGGAGGGGAGGGCCTCTATGGCTACACCTTC
>NA|TRBD2|TRBJ2-7|TRBV29-1
CSVILAGSYEQYF
TGCAGCGTTATCCTAGCGGGATCCTACGAGCAGTACTTC
>NA|TRBD1|TRBJ1-2|TRBV5-1
CASSLDPGGFYGYTF
TGCGCCAGCAGCTTGGATCCAGGGGGCTTCTATGGCTACACCTTC
>few|NA|TRBJ1-5|TRBV7-8
CASSLRGGLGEQPQHF
TGTGCCAGCAGCTTAAGGGGGGGACTCGGGGAGCAGCCCCAGCATTTT
>NA|NA|TRBJ2-4|TRBV12-3/TRBV12-4
CASSLRDLGNIQYF
TGTGCCAGCAGTTTAAGGGATCTCGGAAACATTCAGTACTTC
>few|NA|TRBJ2-1|TRBV5-1
CASSYGQNNNEQFF
TGCGCCAGCAGCTACGGACAGAATAACAATGAGCAGTTCTTC
>few|NA|TRBJ1-2|TRBV6-1
CASSDLPTNGYTF
TGTGCCAGCAGTGATCTCCCCACGAATGGCTACACCTTC
>few|TRBD2|TRBJ2-5|TRBV10-3
CAISREGETQYF
TGTGCCATCAGCAGGGAGGGAGAGACCCAGTACTTC
>NA|NA|TRBJ2-6|TRBV2
CASSARSLTSSGANVLTF
TGTGCCAGCAGCGCCAGATCCCTCACCTCCTCTGGAGCCAACGTCCTGACTTTC
>few|TRBD2|TRBJ2-3|TRBV5-1
CASSFSSGGSTDTQYF
TGCGCCAGCAGCTTCTCTAGCGGGGGGAGCACAGATACGCAGTATTTT
>few|NA|TRBJ1-2|TRBV4-3
CASSQEEGGLDYGYTF
TGCGCCAGCAGCCAAGAGGAGGGGGGATTGGACTATGGCTACACCTTC
>NA|TRBD1|TRBJ1-1|TRBV6-2/TRBV6-3
CASSQGQKKLNTEAFF
TGTGCCAGCAGTCAGGGACAGAAGAAGTTGAACACTGAAGCTTTCTTT
>NA|NA|TRBJ2-7|TRBV20-1
CSARDKALGGFGEQYF
TGCAGTGCTAGAGATAAGGCGTTAGGAGGTTTCGGCGAGCAGTACTTC
>NA|NA|TRBJ2-7|TRBV7-9
CASSPWAGDEQYF
TGTGCCAGCAGCCCGTGGGCAGGGGACGAGCAGTACTTC
>NA|NA|TRBJ2-1|TRBV4-1
CASSRLGGSDSYNEQFF
TGCGCCAGCAGCCGCCTAGGGGGTAGCGATTCCTACAATGAGCAGTTCTTC
>NA|TRBD1|TRBJ1-2|TRBV12-3/TRBV12-4
CASSLRTGPPLYGYTF
TGTGCCAGCAGTTTGAGGACAGGCCCACCCCTCTATGGCTACACCTTC
>many|NA|TRBJ2-7|TRBV11-2
CASSLDRVGEQYF
TGTGCCAGCAGCTTAGATAGGGTAGGCGAGCAGTACTTC
>NA|NA|TRBJ1-4|TRBV12-3/TRBV12-4
CASSRSSIFNEKLFF
TGTGCCAGCAGTAGGTCCTCCATCTTTAATGAAAAACTGTTTTTT
>NA|TRBD2|TRBJ2-1|TRBV20-1
CSARSLAGAYNEQFF
TGCAGTGCTAGATCCCTAGCGGGGGCCTACAATGAGCAGTTCTTC
>few|NA|TRBJ2-6|TRBV7-8
CASGGLPGANVLTF
TGTGCCAGCGGCGGCCTGCCCGGGGCCAACGTCCTGACTTTC
>NA|NA|TRBJ2-1|TRBV5-1
CASSPQGIRITNEQFF
TGCGCCAGCAGCCCGCAGGGTATACGGATAACCAATGAGCAGTTCTTC
>NA|NA|TRBJ2-5|TRBV9
CASSAEGGGFAGETQYF
TGTGCCAGCAGCGCCGAGGGAGGGGGATTTGCGGGGGAGACCCAGTACTTC
>few|NA|TRBJ1-2|TRBV4-3
CASSQEDRLYGYTF
TGCGCCAGCAGCCAAGAAGACAGGCTCTATGGCTACACCTTC
>few|NA|TRBJ2-4|TRBV28
CASSRNNKDIQYF
TGTGCCAGCAGTCGAAATAATAAGGACATTCAGTACTTC
>NA|NA|TRBJ2-2|TRBV7-9
CASFGESGELFF
TGTGCCAGCTTCGGGGAATCCGGGGAGCTGTTTTTT
>few|TRBD2|TRBJ2-3|TRBV12-3/TRBV12-4
CASNPPAGGTDTQYF
TGTGCCAGCAACCCACCTGCGGGGGGTACAGATACGCAGTATTTT
>many|TRBD1|TRBJ2-7|TRBV6-6
CASSGQVSYEQYF
TGTGCCAGCAGCGGACAGGTCTCCTACGAGCAGTACTTC
>many|NA|TRBJ2-7|TRBV5-1
CASSLGTDYEQYF
TGCGCCAGCAGCCTTGGGACTGACTACGAGCAGTACTTC